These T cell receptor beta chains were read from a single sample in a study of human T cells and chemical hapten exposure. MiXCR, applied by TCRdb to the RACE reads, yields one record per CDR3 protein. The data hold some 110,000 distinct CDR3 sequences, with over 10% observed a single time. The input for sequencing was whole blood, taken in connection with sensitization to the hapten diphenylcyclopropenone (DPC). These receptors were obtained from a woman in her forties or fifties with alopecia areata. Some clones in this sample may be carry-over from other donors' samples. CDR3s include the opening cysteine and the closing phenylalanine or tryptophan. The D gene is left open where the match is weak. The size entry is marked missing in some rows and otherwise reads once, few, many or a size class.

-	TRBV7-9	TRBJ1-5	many	CASSHGSNQPQHF	TGTGCCAGCAGCCATGGCAGTAATCAGCCCCAGCATTTT
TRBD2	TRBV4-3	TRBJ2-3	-	CASSQIAGATDTQYF	TGCGCCAGCAGCCAAATAGCGGGGGCCACAGATACGCAGTATTTT
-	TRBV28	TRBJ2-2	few	CASSLAGRETGELFF	TGTGCCAGCAGTTTAGCTGGAAGGGAAACCGGGGAGCTGTTTTTT
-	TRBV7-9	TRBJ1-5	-	CASSLTAGNQPQHF	TGTGCCAGCAGCTTAACCGCCGGCAATCAGCCCCAGCATTTT
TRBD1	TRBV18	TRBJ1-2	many	CASSPPTGTYGYTF	TGTGCCAGCTCACCACCGACAGGGACCTATGGCTACACCTTC
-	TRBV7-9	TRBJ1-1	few	CASSSAVAGLMNTEAFF	TGTGCCAGCAGCTCAGCGGTTGCAGGGCTAATGAACACTGAAGCTTTCTTT
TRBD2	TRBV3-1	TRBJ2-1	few	CASSQAAAGGVDEQFF	TGTGCCAGCAGCCAAGCCGCAGCGGGGGGGGTCGATGAGCAGTTCTTC
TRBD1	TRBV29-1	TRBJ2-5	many	CSVEDTQGFRETQYF	TGCAGCGTTGAAGATACACAGGGGTTCCGTGAGACCCAGTACTTC
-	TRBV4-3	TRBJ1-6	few	CASSQEEWDRMEGTYNSPLHF	TGCGCCAGCAGCCAAGAAGAATGGGATAGGATGGAGGGAACCTATAATTCACCCCTCCACTTT
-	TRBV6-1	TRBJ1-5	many	CASSSSAQPQHF	TGTGCCAGCAGTTCCTCGGCTCAGCCCCAGCATTTT
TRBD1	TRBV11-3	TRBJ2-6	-	CASSFGGQGGSGANVLTF	TGTGCCAGCAGCTTTGGGGGACAGGGTGGCTCTGGGGCCAACGTCCTGACTTTC
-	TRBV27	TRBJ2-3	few	CASSLFAGRDTQYF	TGTGCCAGCAGTTTATTTGCAGGTAGAGATACGCAGTATTTT
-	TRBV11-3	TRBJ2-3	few	CASSQPGLDTQYF	TGTGCCAGCAGTCAGCCGGGATTAGATACGCAGTATTTT
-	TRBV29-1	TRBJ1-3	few	CSVVLGTFGNTIYF	TGCAGCGTTGTTCTAGGGACTTTCGGAAACACCATATATTTT
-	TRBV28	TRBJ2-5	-	CASQITVSGIETQYF	TGTGCCAGCCAAATCACCGTTTCGGGGATAGAGACCCAGTACTTC
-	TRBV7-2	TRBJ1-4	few	CASSSYGSATNEKLFF	TGTGCCAGCAGCTCCTACGGGAGTGCAACTAATGAAAAACTGTTTTTT
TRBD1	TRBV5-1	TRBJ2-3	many	CASSLRTGKETDTQYF	TGCGCCAGCAGCCTCCGGACAGGGAAGGAGACAGATACGCAGTATTTT
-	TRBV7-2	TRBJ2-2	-	CASSLAMDAGELFF	TGTGCCAGCAGCTTAGCTATGGACGCCGGGGAGCTGTTTTTT
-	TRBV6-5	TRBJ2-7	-	CASSYSTRYEQYF	TGTGCCAGCAGTTACTCGACCCGCTACGAGCAGTACTTC
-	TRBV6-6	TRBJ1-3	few	CASSSRVSGNTIYF	TGTGCCAGCAGTTCCAGGGTCTCTGGAAACACCATATATTTT
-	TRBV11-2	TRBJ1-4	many	CASTQRATNEKLFF	TGTGCCAGCACCCAACGGGCAACTAATGAAAAACTGTTTTTT
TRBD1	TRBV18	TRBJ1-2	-	CASSPERTGDGYTF	TGTGCCAGCTCACCTGAACGGACAGGGGATGGCTACACCTTC
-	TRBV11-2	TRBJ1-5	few	CASSSDGQGHSNQPQHF	TGTGCCAGCAGTTCAGATGGTCAGGGGCATAGCAATCAGCCCCAGCATTTT
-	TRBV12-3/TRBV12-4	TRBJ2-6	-	CASSYSRHTGANVLTF	TGTGCCAGCAGTTATTCAAGACATACTGGGGCCAACGTCCTGACTTTC
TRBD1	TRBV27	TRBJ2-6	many	CASSDPGQAVSGANVLTF	TGTGCCAGCAGTGATCCGGGACAGGCTGTCTCTGGGGCCAACGTCCTGACTTTC
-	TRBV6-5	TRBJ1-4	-	CASRRDTVNEKLFF	TGTGCCAGCAGACGGGACACCGTTAATGAAAAACTGTTTTTT
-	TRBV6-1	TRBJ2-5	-	CASSLSPGETQYF	TGTGCCAGCAGCCTTTCACCGGGAGAGACCCAGTACTTC
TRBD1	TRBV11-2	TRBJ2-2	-	CASSTQGASGELFF	TGTGCCAGCAGCACGCAGGGGGCTTCCGGGGAGCTGTTTTTT
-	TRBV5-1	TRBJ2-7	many	CASSSGEYEQYF	TGCGCCAGCAGCTCCGGCGAGTACGAGCAGTACTTC
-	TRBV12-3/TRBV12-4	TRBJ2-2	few	CASSLSQYTGELFF	TGTGCCAGCAGTTTAAGTCAATACACCGGGGAGCTGTTTTTT
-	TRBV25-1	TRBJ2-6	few	CATTDSGANVLTF	TGTGCCACCACGGACTCTGGGGCCAACGTCCTGACTTTC
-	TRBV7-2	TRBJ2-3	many	CASSLGAQTDTQYF	TGTGCCAGCAGCTTAGGGGCACAAACAGATACGCAGTATTTT
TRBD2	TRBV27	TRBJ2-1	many	CASSSSGSSQFF	TGTGCCAGCAGTTCTAGCGGGAGTTCCCAGTTCTTC
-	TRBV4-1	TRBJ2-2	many	CASSQPLQGLGTGELFF	TGCGCCAGCAGCCAACCGTTGCAGGGGCTGGGCACCGGGGAGCTGTTTTTT
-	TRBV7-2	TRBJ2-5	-	CASSFRIETQYF	TGTGCCAGCAGCTTTCGTATAGAGACCCAGTACTTC
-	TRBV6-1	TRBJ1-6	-	CASSELTAYSPLHF	TGTGCCAGCAGTGAGTTAACAGCCTATTCACCCCTCCACTTT
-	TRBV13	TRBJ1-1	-	CASSFVRGVSKNTEAFF	TGTGCCAGCAGCTTCGTCAGGGGCGTTTCGAAGAACACTGAAGCTTTCTTT
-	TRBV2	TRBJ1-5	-	CASSEHQGFQPQHF	TGTGCCAGCAGTGAGCACCAGGGTTTTCAGCCCCAGCATTTT
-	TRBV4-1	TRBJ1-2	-	CASSQDRRASGYGYTF	TGCGCCAGCAGCCAAGATAGGCGGGCTTCGGGCTATGGCTACACCTTC
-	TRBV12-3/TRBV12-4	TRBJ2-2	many	CASSYHGELFF	TGTGCCAGCAGTTATCACGGGGAGCTGTTTTTT
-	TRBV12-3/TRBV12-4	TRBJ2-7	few	CASTLRGTSYEQYF	TGTGCCAGCACCCTCAGGGGAACCTCCTACGAGCAGTACTTC
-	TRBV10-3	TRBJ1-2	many	CAISLQGNYGYTF	TGTGCCATCAGTCTACAGGGAAACTATGGCTACACCTTC
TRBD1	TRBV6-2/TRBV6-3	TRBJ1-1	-	CASRDPGQGGGTEAFF	TGTGCCAGCAGAGACCCGGGACAGGGAGGTGGCACTGAAGCTTTCTTT
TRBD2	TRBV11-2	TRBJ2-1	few	CASSLVIAGRYNEQFF	TGTGCCAGCAGCTTAGTAATAGCGGGAAGGTACAATGAGCAGTTCTTC
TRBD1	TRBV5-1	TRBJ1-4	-	CASRRDSVATNEKLFF	TGCGCCAGCAGAAGGGACAGTGTTGCAACTAATGAAAAACTGTTTTTT
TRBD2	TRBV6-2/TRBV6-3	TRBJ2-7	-	CASSRLAGVSHEQYF	TGTGCCAGCAGCCGACTAGCGGGAGTTAGCCACGAGCAGTACTTC
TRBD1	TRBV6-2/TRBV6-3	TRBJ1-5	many	CASSWDSPYQPQHF	TGTGCCAGCAGTTGGGACAGCCCTTATCAGCCCCAGCATTTT